This TCR beta chain was found in a study of blood T cell repertoires in COVID-19. Produced via immunoSEQ multiplex PCR; TCRdb's table is partial and in-frame only. The sample holds around 500,000 clones, 75% to 90% seen once. The V and J ends lost 5 bases and 4 bases, in that order; junction bases with no gene match: 8. The CDR3 consists of 15 residues. CDR1 is SGHTA and CDR2 is FQGNSA in the germline V gene. The source is a human donor in a cohort sampled during active COVID-19. The V and J genes are TRBV7-2 and TRBJ1-5, with TRBD1 matching 7 bases. What was sequenced was peripheral blood. The DNA for the CDR3 is TGTGCCAGCAGCGCAACCGGGACAGCTAATCAGCCCCAGCATTTT. Translating gives CASSATGTANQPQHF.